The 17 T cell receptor beta chains below all came from one sample that was sequenced in a study of T cells in Graves' hyperthyroidism and ophthalmopathy. TCR beta CDR3 region amplification was performed from RNA transcripts. The HTBI set primed first-round TCR CDR3 RT-PCR. TCRdb re-called the multiplex PCR reads through MiXCR, storing one row per CDR3 protein. The table records around 300,000 distinct CDR3 sequences, about 20% of them present only once. Sequenced input: blood. Every receptor here comes from a man aged 25-45 years with Graves' ophthalmopathy.

This clonotype was detected a few times. The chain is built from TRBV4-1 and TRBJ2-7; D not resolved. Germline CDR1 is MGHRA and CDR2 is YSYEKL. Trimming left V 3 bases short and J 0 bases short, with 15 bases between. The CDR3 length is 16 residues. The CDR3, as DNA: TGCGCCAGCAGCCAGTTGGCAGATTTTAGCTCCTACGAGCAGTACTTC. Protein product: CASSQLADFSSYEQYF.

In this sample, this clonotype turned up a few times. The gene calls are TRBV5-1 and TRBJ2-1, with 15 bases identical to TRBD2. The CDR3 is 17 residues long. With V trimmed by 4 bases and J by 4 bases, 6 bases remained unmatched. Germline CDR1 SGHRS, CDR2 YFSETQ. CDR3 amino acids: CASSRTSGRAVYNEQFF. As DNA, the CDR3 is TGCGCCAGCAGCAGGACTAGCGGGAGGGCGGTGTACAATGAGCAGTTCTTC. Complete variable domain (other parts from reference TRBV5-1 and TRBJ2-1): KAGVTQTPRYLIKTRGQQVTLSCSPISGHRSVSWYQQTPGQGLQFLFEYFSETQRNKGNFPGRFSGRQFSNSRSEMNVSTLELGDSALYLCASSRTSGRAVYNEQFFGPGTRLTVL.

This clonotype has a handful of counts. This chain uses TRBV2 with TRBJ1-2, with 7 positions matching TRBD1. Losses at the gene ends were 8 bases for V and 4 bases for J; bases not matched to a gene: 10. This CDR3 comprises 14 residues. Germline loops: CDR1 SNHLY, CDR2 FYNNEI. The CDR3 sequence is CASSSRRDSYGYTF. The DNA of the CDR3 is TGTGCCAGCTCTAGTCGGCGGGACAGCTATGGCTACACCTTC.

This chain links TRBV28 with TRBJ1-2; 7 bases line up with TRBD1. V dropped 5 bases and J dropped 8; count of bases not matched to a gene: 8. Germline V gene sequence: CDR1 MDHEN, CDR2 SYDVKM. The CDR3 is made up of 13 amino acids. CDR3 amino acids: CASSQGQAVGYTF. CDR3 in DNA: TGTGCCAGCAGTCAAGGACAGGCGGTCGGCTACACCTTC.

In this sample, this clonotype turned up many times. The chain couples TRBV3-1 to TRBJ1-2, with D unresolved. Germline CDR1 reads LGHDT; CDR2 reads YNNKEL (reference sequence). Trimming took off 0 bases at V and 8 bases at J, with 10 bases between the two ends. The CDR3 extends over 13 amino acids. The chain's CDR3 is CASSQEPYGGYTF. The CDR3 region has the DNA TGTGCCAGCAGCCAAGAACCCTACGGGGGCTACACCTTC.

The chain uses TRBV11-2 and TRBJ1-3, with D hard to call. CDR1 and CDR2 from the germline V gene are SGHAT and FQNNGV. The V end was cut by 5 bases, the J end by 4 bases, with 12 bases between. This CDR3 region has 14 residues. For the CDR3, the DNA is TGTGCCAGCAGCACAGTCTTCTACGGAAACACCATATATTTT. It yields the protein CASSTVFYGNTIYF.

This clonotype appeared a few times. This chain links TRBV20-1 with TRBJ1-1, with a possible D match to TRBD1 (5 bases). The length of the CDR3 is 14 residues. The germline gives CDR1 DFQATT, CDR2 SNEGSKA (reference sequence). The germline V and J ends were trimmed by 0 bases and 6 bases, with 14 bases remaining between them. The CDR3 bases are TGCAGTGCTAGAGATCAAGGGACGGGACCTGAAGCTTTCTTT. This codes for CSARDQGTGPEAFF.

This clonotype was picked up many times. The J gene is TRBJ1-5, the V gene TRBV3-1; D gene uncertain. Trimming took 8 bases from V and 1 from J, leaving 9 bases between them. The CDR3 runs to 13 residues. CDR1 LGHDT and CDR2 YNNKEL come from the germline V gene (reference sequence). The CDR3 reads CASGRSSNQPQHF. The CDR3 DNA follows: TGTGCCAGCGGACGTTCGAGCAATCAGCCCCAGCATTTT.

The chain recombines TRBV27 with TRBJ2-2, with 11 bases fitting TRBD2. Per germline, CDR1 MNHEY and CDR2 SMNVEV (reference sequence). Trimming took 6 bases from V and 5 from J; bases not matched to a gene: 5. The CDR3 is 15 amino acids. CDR3 nucleotide sequence: TGTGCCAGCAGATCGACTAGCGGGACAACCGGGGAGCTGTTTTTT. Translating gives CASRSTSGTTGELFF.

This chain joins TRBV3-1 and TRBJ2-7; 8 bases agree with TRBD1. CDR1 is LGHDT, CDR2 YNNKEL, per germline (reference sequence). This CDR3 is built from 14 residues. The ends lost 6 bases at V and 5 bases at J; junction bases unmatched: 9. The CDR3 is CASSYWQGAHEQYF. The CDR3 coding sequence is TGTGCCAGCAGTTACTGGCAGGGGGCCCACGAGCAGTACTTC.

This clonotype was observed many times. The chain joins TRBV3-1 to TRBJ2-7; D is unresolved. CDR1 and CDR2 from the germline V gene are LGHDT and YNNKEL (reference sequence). V shed 0 bases and J shed 3 bases, with 12 bases lying between them. The CDR3 runs 15 residues. The CDR3 DNA follows: TGTGCCAGCAGCCAAGATAAACACAGAGACTACGAGCAGTACTTC. Protein product: CASSQDKHRDYEQYF.

This clonotype was seen ten or more times. The chain uses TRBV20-1 and TRBJ2-7; TRBD1 or TRBD2 may be the D gene (5 bases each). Germline loops: CDR1 DFQATT, CDR2 SNEGSKA (reference sequence). The CDR3 consists of 13 residues. The V gene lost 3 bases and the J gene lost 0 bases, with 9 bases spanning the gap. CDR3 sequence (DNA): TGCAGTGCTAGGGGGGACGACTCCTACGAGCAGTACTTC. It translates to CSARGDDSYEQYF.

The chain recombines TRBV20-1 with TRBJ2-5, with TRBD1 identical over 9 bases. The CDR3 consists of 14 residues. V lost 6 bases to trimming and J lost 5 bases; unmatched junction nucleotides: 10. CDR1 is DFQATT and CDR2 is SNEGSKA in the germline V gene (reference sequence). The CDR3 DNA reads TGCAGTGCCCTCGGGACAGGGAAGAGCGAGACCCAGTACTTC. Translating gives CSALGTGKSETQYF.

The gene calls are TRBV12-3 or TRBV12-4 and TRBJ2-1, with D possibly being TRBD2 (5 bases). Trimming took off 6 bases at V and 7 bases at J, with 13 bases between the two ends. This CDR3 is 13 amino acids long. The CDR3 DNA reads TGTGCCAGCAGACAAGGAGGTGGTAATGAGCAGTTCTTC. Its translation: CASRQGGGNEQFF.

The J gene is TRBJ1-1, the V gene TRBV7-9; D is perhaps TRBD1 (6 bases). CDR3 length equals 13 residues. Trimming left V 4 bases short and J 6 bases short, with 12 bases between. Germline lookup yields CDR1 SEHNR and CDR2 FQNEAQ (reference sequence). Here the CDR3 reads CASSSDWTAEAFF. CDR3 nucleotide sequence: TGTGCCAGCAGCTCGGACTGGACAGCTGAAGCTTTCTTT.

This clonotype was observed many times. CDR3 protein: CASSLGKNTEAFF. The CDR3 DNA reads as TGTGCCAGCAGCTTAGGCAAGAACACTGAAGCTTTCTTT. V and J are TRBV11-2 and TRBJ1-1, with D unclear. This CDR3 contains 13 residues. With 1 base removed from V and 1 base from J, the gap between germline ends came to 4 bases. Germline CDR1 SGHAT, CDR2 FQNNGV.

The J gene is TRBJ1-5, the V gene TRBV12-3 or TRBV12-4; 9 bases map to TRBD1. The CDR3 covers 15 residues. The ends lost 5 bases at V and 5 bases at J; junction bases unmatched: 7. Here the CDR3 DNA reads TGTGCCAGCAGTCCCGGGACAGGGTGGGATCAGCCCCAGCATTTT. This translates into CASSPGTGWDQPQHF.